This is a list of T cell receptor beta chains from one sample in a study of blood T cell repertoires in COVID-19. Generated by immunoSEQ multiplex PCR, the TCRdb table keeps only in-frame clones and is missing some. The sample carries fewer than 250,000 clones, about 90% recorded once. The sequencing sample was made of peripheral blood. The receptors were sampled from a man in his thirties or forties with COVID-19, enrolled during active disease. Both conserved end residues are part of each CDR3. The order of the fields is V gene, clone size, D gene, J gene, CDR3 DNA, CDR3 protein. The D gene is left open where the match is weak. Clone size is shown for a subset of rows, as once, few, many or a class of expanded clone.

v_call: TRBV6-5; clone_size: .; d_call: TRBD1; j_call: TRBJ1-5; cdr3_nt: TGTGCCAGCAGAACGGACAGGGTTGGGAATCAGCCCCAGCATTTT; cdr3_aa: CASRTDRVGNQPQHF
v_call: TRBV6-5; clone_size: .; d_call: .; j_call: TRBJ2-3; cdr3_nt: TGTGCCAGCAGTCGGGACTGGCTGGATACGCAGTATTTT; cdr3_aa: CASSRDWLDTQYF
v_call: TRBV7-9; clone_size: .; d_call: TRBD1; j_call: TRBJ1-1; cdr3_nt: TGTGCCAGCAGCCTCGGACAGGACGGCACTGAAGCTTTCTTT; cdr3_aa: CASSLGQDGTEAFF
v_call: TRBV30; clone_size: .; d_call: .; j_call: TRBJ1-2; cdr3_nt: TGTGCCTGGAGTCCCAGGGCCTTTGGCTACACCTTC; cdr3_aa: CAWSPRAFGYTF
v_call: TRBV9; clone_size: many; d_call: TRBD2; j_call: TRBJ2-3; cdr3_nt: TGTGCCAGCAGCCTCCGGGAGGGACTCCCAGCTACGCAGTATTTT; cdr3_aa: CASSLREGLPATQYF
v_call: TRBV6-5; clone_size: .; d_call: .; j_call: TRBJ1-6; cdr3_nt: TGTGCCAGCACCCCCGGGGGTAACTCACCCCTCCACTTT; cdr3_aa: CASTPGGNSPLHF
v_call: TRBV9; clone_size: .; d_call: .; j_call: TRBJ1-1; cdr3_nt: TGTGCCAGCAGCGGAAGACAGAGGAACACTGAAGCTTTCTTT; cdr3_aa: CASSGRQRNTEAFF
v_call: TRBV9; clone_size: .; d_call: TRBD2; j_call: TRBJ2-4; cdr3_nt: TGTGCCAGCAGCTTATTAGCGGGGGGGAAAAACATTCAGTACTTC; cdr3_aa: CASSLLAGGKNIQYF
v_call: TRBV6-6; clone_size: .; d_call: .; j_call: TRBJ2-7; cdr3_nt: TGTGCCAGCAGTTACGAGGGATGGCAGTACTTC; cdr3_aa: CASSYEGWQYF
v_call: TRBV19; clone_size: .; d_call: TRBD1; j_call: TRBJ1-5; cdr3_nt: TGTGCCAGTAGTATAGGTCAGGGGGCGGGTCGGCCCCAGCATTTT; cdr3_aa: CASSIGQGAGRPQHF
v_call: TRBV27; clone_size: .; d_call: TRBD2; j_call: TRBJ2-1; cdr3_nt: TGTGCCAGCAGCTCCCTCGGACTAGCGGGGGGCAATGAGCAGTTCTTC; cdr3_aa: CASSSLGLAGGNEQFF
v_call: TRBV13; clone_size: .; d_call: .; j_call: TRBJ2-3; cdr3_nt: TGTGCCAGCAGCGCCAGACTAATGGATACGCAGTATTTT; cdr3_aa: CASSARLMDTQYF
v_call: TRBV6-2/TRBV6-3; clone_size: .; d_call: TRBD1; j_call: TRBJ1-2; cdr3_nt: TGTGCCAGCAGTTACAAGGGGGCAAGTGGCTACACCTTC; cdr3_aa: CASSYKGASGYTF
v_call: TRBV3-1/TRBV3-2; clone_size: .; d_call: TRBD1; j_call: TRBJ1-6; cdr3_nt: TGTGCCAGCAGCCAAAAGGGGGCGGTCTCCCACTTT; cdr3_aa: CASSQKGAVSHF
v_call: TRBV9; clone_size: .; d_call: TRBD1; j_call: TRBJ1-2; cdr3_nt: TGTGCCAGCAGCGTATCAGGGGGCGGTGGCTACACCTTC; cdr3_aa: CASSVSGGGGYTF
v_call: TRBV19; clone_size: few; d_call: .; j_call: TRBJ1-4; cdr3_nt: TGTGCCAGTACCCCTAGGGGGTTTGCAACTAATGAAAAACTGTTTTTT; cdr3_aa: CASTPRGFATNEKLFF